Below are 26 T cell receptor beta chains sequenced from a single sample in a study of glioma-infiltrating T cells after dendritic cell vaccination. Time point denoted: after dendritic cell vaccination, including at tumor progression/relapse. Generated by immunoSEQ multiplex PCR, the TCRdb table keeps only in-frame clones and is missing some. The sample carries 80,000 to 95,000 clones, 75% to 90% recorded once. Sample: blood, taken after dendritic cell vaccination. These receptors all come from a human donor with glioblastoma.

The chain couples TRBV15 to TRBJ2-1; D is ambiguous. This CDR3 is 13 amino acids long. Germline V CDR1 and CDR2: LNHNV, YYDKDF (reference sequence). The V end was cut by 0 bases, the J end by 15 bases, with 15 bases between. CDR3 DNA sequence: TGTGCCACCAGCAGAGATCTTTCCGGGTGGAGGTTCTTC. It yields the protein CATSRDLSGWRFF.

This clone has more than one count but fewer than ten. The chain has TRBV28 and TRBJ1-5; D remains ambiguous. This CDR3 spans 14 amino acids. The germline V gene encodes CDR1 MDHEN and CDR2 SYDVKM. Trimming left V 6 bases short and J 6 bases short, with 15 bases between. The CDR3 DNA sequence: TGTGCCAGCAGCATGCTTACGGGGAGTCAGCCCCAGCATTTT. This encodes CASSMLTGSQPQHF.

The chain joins TRBV28 to TRBJ2-7; no clear D gene. Trimming cost V 3 bases and J 2 bases, with 5 bases left between them. The length of the CDR3 is 12 residues. Germline lookup yields CDR1 MDHEN and CDR2 SYDVKM. The CDR3 loop is CASSFPPYEQYF. The DNA for the CDR3 is TGTGCCAGCAGTTTTCCTCCCTACGAGCAGTACTTC.

The rearrangement uses TRBV18 and TRBJ1-2; D may be TRBD1 (6 bases). V lost 6 bases, J lost 2 bases, and 16 bases lay in between. The germline V gene has CDR1 KGHSH and CDR2 LQKENI. The CDR3 spans 15 residues. The chain's CDR3 is CASSTAGGQNYGYTF. CDR3 nucleotides: TGTGCCAGCTCGACGGCTGGAGGACAGAACTATGGCTACACCTTC.

J is TRBJ2-2 and V is TRBV12-5; 8 nucleotides align to TRBD1. The junction had 7 bases not matched to a gene; V was cut back by 6 bases and J by 4 bases. The germline CDR1 and CDR2 sequences are LGHNT and FRNRAP. CDR3 length equals 15 residues. The CDR3 bases are TGTGCTAGTGGAATACAGGGGGTCGGCACCGGGGAGCTGTTTTTT. Translating gives CASGIQGVGTGELFF. The complete variable domain, with remaining parts taken from reference TRBV12-5 and TRBJ2-2, reads DARVTQTPRHKVTEMGQEVTMRCQPILGHNTVFWYRQTMMQGLELLAYFRNRAPLDDSGMPKDRFSAEMPDATLATLKIQPSEPRDSAVYFCASGIQGVGTGELFFGEGSRLTVL.

The chain carries TRBV6-1 and TRBJ2-3, with TRBD2 matching 14 bases. The V gene's germline CDR1 is MNHNS and CDR2 SASEGT. V lost 5 bases and J lost 3; bases outside the gene matches: 4. CDR3 size: 16 residues. The CDR3 DNA reads TGTGCCAGCAGTAAAGGGACTAGCGGGAGAACAGATACGCAGTATTTT. It codes for CASSKGTSGRTDTQYF.

The rearrangement links TRBV7-8 to TRBJ1-1; 9 bases agree with TRBD1. Germline V gene lookup returns CDR1 SGHVS and CDR2 FQNEAQ. The CDR3 spans 14 residues. With V trimmed by 6 bases and J by 5 bases, 7 bases remained unmatched. The CDR3 spells CASSRQGGATEAFF. In DNA form, the CDR3 reads TGTGCCAGCAGTAGACAGGGGGGCGCGACTGAAGCTTTCTTT.

The chain couples TRBV9 to TRBJ1-2, with D perhaps TRBD1 (6 bases). The CDR3 covers 14 residues. CDR1 is SGDLS and CDR2 is YYNGEE in the germline V gene. V shed 3 bases and J shed 1 base, with 10 bases lying between them. CDR3 in amino acids: CASSDRAGNYGYTF. As DNA, the CDR3 is TGTGCCAGCAGCGACAGGGCTGGTAACTATGGCTACACCTTC.

The chain is built from TRBV5-4 and TRBJ2-2, with 8 bases identical to TRBD2. Germline values: CDR1 SGHNT, CDR2 YYREEE (reference sequence). This CDR3 is built from 17 residues. The junction had 8 bases not matched to a gene; V was cut back by 0 bases and J by 4 bases. The CDR3 is CASSLAGGASVTGELFF. CDR3 coding DNA: TGTGCCAGCAGCTTGGCCGGGGGGGCTTCGGTCACCGGGGAGCTGTTTTTT.

This clone was detected only a few times. The chain links TRBV28 to TRBJ1-1; no clear D. There are 14 residues in the CDR3. V lost 3 bases and J 6 bases, leaving 14 bases between the germline ends. Germline V CDR1 and CDR2: MDHEN, SYDVKM. The CDR3 spells CASSLEGPGPEAFF. The CDR3 nucleotides are TGTGCCAGCAGTTTGGAGGGCCCCGGGCCTGAAGCTTTCTTT.

The CDR3 spells CASSKEGTGNEKLFF. Here the CDR3 DNA reads TGCGCCAGCAGCAAGGAGGGGACGGGTAATGAAAAACTGTTTTTT. This chain joins TRBV5-1 and TRBJ1-4, with D possibly matching TRBD1 (5 bases). The CDR3 is 15 amino acids. Germline-derived CDR1 and CDR2 are SGHRS and YFSETQ. The germline V and J ends were trimmed by 4 bases and 4 bases, with 14 bases remaining between them.

V is TRBV2 and J is TRBJ2-7; TRBD1 aligns across 9 bases. Trimming took 2 bases from V and 6 from J; bases not matched to a gene: 8. Per the germline V gene, CDR1 is SNHLY and CDR2 is FYNNEI. The CDR3 contains 15 residues. This CDR3 is CASSEQTGGIGEQYF. The CDR3, as DNA: TGTGCCAGCAGTGAACAGACAGGGGGGATCGGCGAGCAGTACTTC.

This chain connects TRBV9 to TRBJ1-5; 7 nucleotides align to TRBD1. CDR1 SGDLS and CDR2 YYNGEE come from the germline V gene. The V segment lost 0 bases and the J segment 7 bases; nucleotides outside the gene matches: 13. The CDR3 consists of 17 residues. CDR3 coding DNA: TGTGCCAGCAGCGTAGGGGCGACAGGGTTTCCCCGGCAGCCCCAGCATTTT. It translates to CASSVGATGFPRQPQHF.

The gene calls are TRBV9 and TRBJ1-2, with D possibly being TRBD1 (5 bases). Looked up from germline, CDR1 is SGDLS and CDR2 is YYNGEE. V lost 2 bases and J 6 bases, leaving 14 bases between the germline ends. This CDR3 has 14 residues. The CDR3 region is CASSVAGGENGYTF. As DNA, the CDR3 is TGTGCCAGCAGCGTGGCGGGAGGGGAAAATGGCTACACCTTC.

Here the CDR3 DNA reads TGTGCCAGCAGCTTACTTTCGAGGTCCGGGGAGCTGTTTTTT. Its protein is CASSLLSRSGELFF. The V gene is TRBV7-2, the J gene TRBJ2-2; D not resolved. Germline CDR1 reads SGHTA; CDR2 reads FQGNSA. Trimming stripped 2 bases from V and 6 bases from J, with 10 bases between. There are 14 residues in the CDR3.

The chain has TRBV29-1 and TRBJ1-2, with a possible D match to TRBD1 (6 bases). Germline values: CDR1 SQVTM, CDR2 ANQGSEA. The CDR3 length is 12 residues. The V and J ends lost 7 bases and 3 bases respectively, with 12 bases between them. The CDR3 nucleotides are TGCAGCGAGAGTCGACAGGACTATGGCTACACCTTC. Translated, it gives CSESRQDYGYTF.

This rearrangement joins TRBV5-6 to TRBJ2-7, with 8 positions matching TRBD2. This CDR3 spans 14 amino acids. V shed 0 bases and J 4 bases; nucleotides not matched to a gene: 3. The germline V gene encodes CDR1 SGHDT and CDR2 YYEEEE. The CDR3: CASSLAGGPYEQYF. In DNA, the CDR3 is TGTGCCAGCAGCTTGGCGGGAGGGCCGTACGAGCAGTACTTC.

The chain recombines TRBV7-9 with TRBJ1-5; maybe TRBD1 (6 bases). Germline V gene data show CDR1 as SEHNR and CDR2 as FQNEAQ (reference sequence). The CDR3 covers 15 residues. V gave up 3 bases and J gave up 5 bases, with 14 bases separating them. Here the CDR3 reads CASSLGSGGDQPQHF. The CDR3 DNA reads as TGTGCCAGCAGCTTGGGCTCGGGGGGCGATCAGCCCCAGCATTTT.

The chain recombines TRBV11-3 with TRBJ1-1, with unresolved D. Germline V gene lookup returns CDR1 SGHNT and CDR2 YENEEA. There are 13 residues in the CDR3. Trimming stripped 1 base from V and 1 base from J, with 4 bases between. This CDR3 reads CASSLVANTEAFF. DNA of the CDR3: TGTGCCAGCAGCTTAGTGGCGAACACTGAAGCTTTCTTT.

This rearrangement joins TRBV19 to TRBJ2-3, with 8 bases that match TRBD2. Trimming at V came to 3 bases and at J to 6 bases, leaving 2 bases not matched to a gene. The CDR3 totals 13 residues. Germline V lookup: CDR1 LNHDA, CDR2 SQIVND (reference sequence). CDR3 in amino acids: CASSIPSGDTQYF. DNA of the CDR3: TGTGCCAGTAGTATCCCTAGCGGGGATACGCAGTATTTT.

Comment on this clone: The sample carries other DNA sequences with the same CDR3. The genes are TRBV5-1 and TRBJ2-1; 10 positions match TRBD2. V gave up 2 bases and J gave up 5 bases; unmatched junction bases: 4. Germline V gives CDR1 SGHRS, CDR2 YFSETQ. The CDR3 runs to 15 residues. The DNA for the CDR3 is TGCGCCAGCAGCTTAGCGGGGGGGCCCGACAATGAGCAGTTCTTC. Its translation is CASSLAGGPDNEQFF.

This clone appeared a single time. This sequence joins TRBV5-6 and TRBJ2-5, with TRBD2 matching over 11 bases. Germline V gene sequence: CDR1 SGHDT, CDR2 YYEEEE. The CDR3 sequence is 15 residues long. V lost 2 bases to trimming and J lost 5 bases; unmatched junction nucleotides: 5. The CDR3 nucleotides are TGTGCCAGCAGCTTTACTAGCGGGAGCCGGGAGACCCAGTACTTC. Amino acids: CASSFTSGSRETQYF.

V usage is TRBV4-1 and J usage is TRBJ2-2; TRBD2 matches 7 bases. V was pared by 3 bases and J by 9 bases, with 7 bases of the junction left unmatched. Per the germline V gene, CDR1 is MGHRA and CDR2 is YSYEKL. The CDR3 loop spans 14 amino acids. This CDR3 reads CASSQTLAARELFF. The CDR3 DNA follows: TGCGCCAGCAGCCAGACCCTAGCGGCTCGGGAGCTGTTTTTT.

The J gene is TRBJ1-1, the V gene TRBV5-6, with a possible D match to TRBD1 (5 bases). There are 13 residues in the CDR3. V lost 1 base and J 13 bases, leaving 17 bases between the germline ends. The germline V gene encodes CDR1 SGHDT and CDR2 YYEEEE. The CDR3 coding sequence is TGTGCCAGCAGCTTGTTGGTGGGGCAGAAGCTTTTCTTT. Translation gives CASSLLVGQKLFF.

V gene TRBV5-5 combines with J gene TRBJ1-2, with D unclear. The CDR3 loop spans 13 amino acids. The germline V and J ends were trimmed by 2 bases and 7 bases, with 12 bases remaining between them. The germline V gene encodes CDR1 SGHKS and CDR2 YYEKEE (reference sequence). CDR3 nucleotide sequence: TGTGCCAGCAGCTTCGGGATGGGTGGTGGCTACACCTTC. It specifies CASSFGMGGGYTF.

This clone was picked up one time. This chain links TRBV9 with TRBJ1-4; D uncertain. Trimming cost V 4 bases and J 8 bases, with 15 bases left between them. The CDR3 length is 14 residues. The germline CDR1 and CDR2 sequences are SGDLS and YYNGEE. DNA of the CDR3: TGTGCCAGCAGCCCTCAAATTATGGGCGAAAAACTGTTTTTT. Translating gives CASSPQIMGEKLFF.